Each of the 23 T cell receptor beta chains below was sequenced from the same sample in a study of cytomegalovirus exposure and HLA in healthy donors. Repertoires were generated with immunoSEQ multiplex PCR, while TCRdb's copy carries only in-frame clones and drops some. The data hold 120,000 or so clones, with 75% to 90% observed a single time. Source material: PBMCs. Receptors were obtained from a woman under 30 in good health and CMV-seronegative.

V is TRBV5-1 and J is TRBJ2-7, with a weak D call TRBD2 (5 bases). Germline V lookup: CDR1 SGHRS, CDR2 YFSETQ. V was pared by 7 bases and J by 6 bases, with 23 bases between. The CDR3 consists of 15 residues. As DNA, the CDR3 is TGCGCCAGCGCCATAAACGCCGGGGTCCCACTCGAGCAGTACTTC. Protein: CASAINAGVPLEQYF.

V gene TRBV9 combines with J gene TRBJ1-2; D is undetermined. The CDR3 is 15 residues long. Trimming cost V 4 bases and J 2 bases, with 15 bases left between them. CDR1 SGDLS and CDR2 YYNGEE come from the germline V gene. The CDR3 sequence is CASSPQAGGNYGYTF. The CDR3 DNA reads TGTGCCAGCAGCCCGCAGGCTGGAGGGAACTATGGCTACACCTTC. The whole variable domain, remainder taken from reference TRBV9 and TRBJ1-2, is DSGVTQTPKHLITATGQRVTLRCSPRSGDLSVYWYQQSLDQGLQFLIQYYNGEERAKGNILERFSAQQFPDLHSELNLSSLELGDSALYFCASSPQAGGNYGYTFGSGTRLTVV.

This chain uses TRBV7-9 with TRBJ1-1; 9 positions agree with TRBD1. CDR1 and CDR2 from the germline V gene are SEHNR and FQNEAQ (reference sequence). The V and J ends lost 5 bases and 4 bases, in that order; junction bases with no gene match: 5. The CDR3 has 14 amino acids. CDR3 nucleotide sequence: TGTGCCAGCAGCCTGGGACAGGGAACCACTGAAGCTTTCTTT. This codes for CASSLGQGTTEAFF.

The chain is built from TRBV6-6 and TRBJ1-2, with D hard to call. Deletions cut 10 bases from V and 4 bases from J, with 19 bases between. This CDR3 spans 14 amino acids. The germline V gene has CDR1 MNHNY and CDR2 SVGAGI (reference sequence). The CDR3, as DNA: TGTGCCACCAAGTTGATCCCAGATTCCTATGGCTACACCTTC. Its protein is CATKLIPDSYGYTF.

The V gene is TRBV5-4, the J gene TRBJ2-3, with D uncertain. V lost 0 bases to trimming and J lost 2 bases, with 4 bases between them. CDR3 length: 13 amino acids. Germline lookup yields CDR1 SGHNT and CDR2 YYREEE (reference sequence). The CDR3 reads CASSLEHTDTQYF. The CDR3 DNA reads as TGTGCCAGCAGCTTGGAGCACACAGATACGCAGTATTTT.

DNA for the CDR3: TGTGCCAGCAGCCAAGATCCGGCTAGCGGGAGACGATTGTCAGGGGAGCTGTTTTTT. Protein product: CASSQDPASGRRLSGELFF. The chain links TRBV14 to TRBJ2-2; 10 nucleotides match TRBD2. CDR1 and CDR2 from the germline V gene are SGHDN and FVKESK. The CDR3 runs to 19 residues. V lost 0 bases, J lost 8 bases, and 15 bases stayed unmatched.

V and J are TRBV30 and TRBJ2-3; D is undetermined. The CDR3 consists of 13 residues. Trimming took 0 bases from V and 4 from J, leaving 8 bases between them. Germline CDR1 GTSNPN, CDR2 SVGIG (reference sequence). In nucleotides, the CDR3 is TGTGCCTGGAGTGTACCCGCGTCAGATACGCAGTATTTT. Translated, it gives CAWSVPASDTQYF.

This clone was recorded only once. The chain employs TRBV6-5 and TRBJ1-3; 7 positions agree with TRBD1. After removal of 7 bases from V and 2 bases from J, the junction contained 5 bases not matched to a gene. The CDR3 runs 14 residues. CDR1 is MNHEY, CDR2 SVGAGI, per germline. The CDR3 sequence: CASTRQGPGNTIYF. The CDR3, as DNA: TGTGCCAGCACCCGACAGGGTCCTGGAAACACCATATATTTT.

The rearrangement links TRBV6-5 to TRBJ1-2; TRBD1 matches at 7 bases. CDR1 is MNHEY, CDR2 SVGAGI, per germline. The CDR3 sequence is 15 residues long. V was pared by 5 bases and J by 2 bases, with 8 bases of the junction left unmatched. The DNA for the CDR3 is TGTGCCAGCAGTCCGGCCGACAGGGCGAACTATGGCTACACCTTC. The encoded protein is CASSPADRANYGYTF.

V and J are TRBV5-4 and TRBJ2-7; D is uncertain. Germline V gene data show CDR1 as SGHNT and CDR2 as YYREEE (reference sequence). Trimming stripped 0 bases from V and 4 bases from J, with 8 bases between. The CDR3 has 13 amino acids. The CDR3, as DNA: TGTGCCAGCAGCTTGGTGGCGGAATACGAGCAGTACGTC. It yields the protein CASSLVAEYEQYV.

The V and J genes are TRBV10-1 and TRBJ2-1; 10 nucleotides agree with TRBD2. The CDR3 is 22 residues long. The germline CDR1 and CDR2 sequences are WNHNN and SYGVQD (reference sequence). Unmatched junction bases numbered 22, after V lost 2 bases and J lost 3 bases. In DNA, the CDR3 is TGCGCCAGCAGTGAGCAATGGATTAGCGGGAGGAATCCAAGTCCACACTACAATGAGCAGTTCTTC. Its protein product is CASSEQWISGRNPSPHYNEQFF.

The chain recombines TRBV7-2 with TRBJ2-5; D gene ambiguous. The germline V gene encodes CDR1 SGHTA and CDR2 FQGNSA. Trimming took 5 bases from V and 5 from J, leaving 21 bases between them. The CDR3 runs to 16 residues. The CDR3 here is CASSPRPWLDGETQYF. DNA for the CDR3: TGTGCCAGCAGCCCCCGCCCGTGGCTAGACGGGGAGACCCAGTACTTC.

This clone appeared a single time. The chain combines TRBV25-1 with TRBJ1-2; D perhaps matches TRBD1 (6 bases). V lost 6 bases to trimming and J lost 2 bases, with 10 bases between them. The CDR3 has 13 amino acids. The germline gives CDR1 MGHDK, CDR2 SYGVNS. The CDR3 region has the DNA TGTGCCAGCAGCCTGACAGGCAACTATGGCTACACCTTC. It codes for CASSLTGNYGYTF.

This rearrangement joins TRBV28 to TRBJ2-3; 7 bases agree with TRBD2. Germline values: CDR1 MDHEN, CDR2 SYDVKM. The trim removed 0 bases at V and 0 bases at J, leaving 6 bases unmatched. The length of the CDR3 is 17 residues. This chain's CDR3 is CASSLWPAGSSTDTQYF. The DNA for the CDR3 is TGTGCCAGCAGTTTATGGCCAGCGGGATCTAGCACAGATACGCAGTATTTT.

This clone was seen a single time. The rearrangement links TRBV18 to TRBJ2-7; D remains ambiguous. V was cut by 1 base and J by 0 bases, with 10 bases left in between. CDR1 and CDR2 (germline): KGHSH, LQKENI. The CDR3 runs 15 residues. The CDR3 is CASSPLAESSYEQYF. The DNA of the CDR3 is TGTGCCAGCTCACCACTAGCAGAAAGCTCCTACGAGCAGTACTTC. The full variable domain, rest sourced from reference TRBV18 and TRBJ2-7, is NAGVMQNPRHLVRRRGQEARLRCSPMKGHSHVYWYRQLPEEGLKFMVYLQKENIIDESGMPKERFSAEFPKEGPSILRIQQVVRGDSAAYFCASSPLAESSYEQYFGPGTRLTVT.

CDR3 bases: TGTGCCAGCAGCTTGTCAGGGGGCATCCACGAGCAGTACGTC. Its translation: CASSLSGGIHEQYV. The rearrangement links TRBV13 to TRBJ2-7, with 8 bases fitting TRBD1. From germline, CDR1 is PRHDT and CDR2 FYEKMQ (reference sequence). Trimming removed 3 bases from V and 5 bases from J; junction bases left unmatched: 6. The CDR3 is 14 residues long.

This clone was seen a few times. This chain joins TRBV5-6 and TRBJ1-2; 7 nucleotides agree with TRBD1. Germline values: CDR1 SGHDT, CDR2 YYEEEE. The CDR3 contains 14 residues. The ends lost 4 bases at V and 0 bases at J; junction bases unmatched: 3. CDR3 nucleotide sequence: TGTGCCAGCAGCAGACAGGGAGCTAACTATGGCTACACCTTC. This codes for CASSRQGANYGYTF.

This chain's CDR3 is CASSWGDRNYGYTF. The CDR3 region has the DNA TGTGCCAGCAGCTGGGGGGACAGGAACTATGGCTACACCTTC. The chain couples TRBV7-9 to TRBJ1-2; 8 bases agree with TRBD1. The CDR3 totals 14 residues. J lost 2 bases, V lost 4 bases, and 3 bases had no gene match. Germline V gene data show CDR1 as SEHNR and CDR2 as FQNEAQ (reference sequence).

V is TRBV18 and J is TRBJ1-2, with 10 nucleotides matching TRBD1. The germline CDR1 and CDR2 sequences are KGHSH and LQKENI. V lost 6 bases to trimming and J lost 8 bases; unmatched junction nucleotides: 12. The CDR3 covers 15 residues. This CDR3 is CASSHAGTGDQGYTF. The CDR3 nucleotides read TGTGCCAGCTCGCACGCCGGGACAGGGGACCAAGGCTACACCTTC.

The gene calls are TRBV19 and TRBJ2-5; 10 nucleotides match TRBD2. V dropped 1 base and J dropped 3; count of bases not matched to a gene: 20. The CDR3 is made up of 21 amino acids. Germline V CDR1 and CDR2: LNHDA, SQIVND (reference sequence). DNA of the CDR3: TGTGCCAGTAGTATAGTCCCTCCAGGGTCCCGGCAACTAGCGGGAAAAGAGACCCAGTACTTC. Residues: CASSIVPPGSRQLAGKETQYF.

The chain uses TRBV7-9 and TRBJ1-5; tentatively, D is TRBD1 (6 bases). Germline-derived CDR1 and CDR2 are SEHNR and FQNEAQ (reference sequence). There are 14 residues in the CDR3. Trimming left V 2 bases short and J 5 bases short, with 10 bases between. The CDR3: CASSLWGPDQPQHF. The CDR3, as DNA: TGTGCCAGCAGCTTATGGGGGCCCGATCAGCCCCAGCATTTT.

The CDR3 region is CASSLTGRSEKLFF. Here the CDR3 DNA reads TGTGCCAGCAGCCTGACAGGGCGGAGTGAAAAACTGTTTTTT. The chain employs TRBV7-2 and TRBJ1-4; 7 bases line up with TRBD1. The CDR3 length is 14 residues. CDR1 SGHTA and CDR2 FQGNSA come from the germline V gene. Germline trimming cut 5 bases from V and 7 bases from J; bases unmatched to any gene: 7. Full variable domain (rest looked up from reference TRBV7-2 and TRBJ1-4): GAGVSQSPSNKVTEKGKDVELRCDPISGHTALYWYRQSLGQGLEFLIYFQGNSAPDKSGLPSDRFSAERTGGSVSTLTIQRTQQEDSAVYLCASSLTGRSEKLFFGSGTQLSVL.

V gene TRBV7-2 combines with J gene TRBJ1-1, with D perhaps matching TRBD1 (5 bases). Trimming removed 4 bases at V and 3 bases at J, with 12 bases between. Germline CDR1 reads SGHTA; CDR2 reads FQGNSA. CDR3 length: 14 residues. CDR3 amino acids: CASSSPRGDTEAFF. Written as DNA, the CDR3 is TGTGCCAGCAGCTCACCCCGGGGGGACACTGAAGCTTTCTTT.